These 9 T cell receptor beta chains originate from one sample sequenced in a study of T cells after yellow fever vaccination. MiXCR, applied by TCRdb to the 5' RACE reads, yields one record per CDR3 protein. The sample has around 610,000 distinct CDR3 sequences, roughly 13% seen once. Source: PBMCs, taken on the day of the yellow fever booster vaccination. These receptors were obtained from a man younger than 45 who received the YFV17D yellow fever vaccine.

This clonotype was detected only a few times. In DNA form, the CDR3 reads TGCAGTGCTACCCAAGGGGGCAACTATGGCTACACCTTC. It translates to CSATQGGNYGYTF. The rearrangement links TRBV20-1 to TRBJ1-2, with 7 bases matching TRBD1. This CDR3 has 13 amino acids. Trimming at V came to 4 bases and at J to 2 bases, leaving 4 bases not matched to a gene. Germline CDR1 reads DFQATT; CDR2 reads SNEGSKA (reference sequence).

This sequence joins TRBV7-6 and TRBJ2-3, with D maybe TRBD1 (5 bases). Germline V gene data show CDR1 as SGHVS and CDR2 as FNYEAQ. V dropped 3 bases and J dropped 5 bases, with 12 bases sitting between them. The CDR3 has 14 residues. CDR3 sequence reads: CASSFRGGIDTQYF. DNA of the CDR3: TGTGCCAGCAGCTTTAGGGGTGGGATAGATACGCAGTATTTT.

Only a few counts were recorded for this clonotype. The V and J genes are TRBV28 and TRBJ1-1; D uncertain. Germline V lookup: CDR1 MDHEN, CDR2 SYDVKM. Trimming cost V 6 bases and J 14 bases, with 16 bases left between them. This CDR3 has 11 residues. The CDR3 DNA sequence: TGTGCCAGCAGCATGAAAGGCACGCTCTTCTTT. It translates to CASSMKGTLFF.

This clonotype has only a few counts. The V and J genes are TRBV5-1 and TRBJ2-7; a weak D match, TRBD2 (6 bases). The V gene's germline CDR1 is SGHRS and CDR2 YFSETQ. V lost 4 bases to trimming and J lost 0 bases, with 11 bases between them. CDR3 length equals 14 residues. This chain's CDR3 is CASSEDYLSYEQYF. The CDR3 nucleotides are TGCGCCAGCAGCGAGGACTACCTCTCCTACGAGCAGTACTTC.

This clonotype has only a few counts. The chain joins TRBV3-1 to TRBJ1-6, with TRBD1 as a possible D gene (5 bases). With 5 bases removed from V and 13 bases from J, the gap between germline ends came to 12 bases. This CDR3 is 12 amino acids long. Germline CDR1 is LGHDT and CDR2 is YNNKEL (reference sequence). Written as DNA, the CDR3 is TGTGCCAGCAGCTATCGGGACTTTCCCCTCCACTTT. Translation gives CASSYRDFPLHF.

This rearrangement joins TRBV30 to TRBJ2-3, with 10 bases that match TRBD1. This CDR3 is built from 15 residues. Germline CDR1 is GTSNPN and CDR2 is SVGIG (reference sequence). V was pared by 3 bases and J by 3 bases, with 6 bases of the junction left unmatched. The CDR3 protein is CAWRWTGGRTDTQYF. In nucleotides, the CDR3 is TGTGCCTGGAGATGGACAGGGGGGAGAACAGATACGCAGTATTTT.

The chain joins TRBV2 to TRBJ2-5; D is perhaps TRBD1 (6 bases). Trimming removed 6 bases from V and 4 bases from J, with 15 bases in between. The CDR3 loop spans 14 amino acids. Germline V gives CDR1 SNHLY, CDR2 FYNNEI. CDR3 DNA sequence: TGTGCCAGCAGGCTTATGGGGGCGCGAGAGACCCAGTACTTC. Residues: CASRLMGARETQYF.

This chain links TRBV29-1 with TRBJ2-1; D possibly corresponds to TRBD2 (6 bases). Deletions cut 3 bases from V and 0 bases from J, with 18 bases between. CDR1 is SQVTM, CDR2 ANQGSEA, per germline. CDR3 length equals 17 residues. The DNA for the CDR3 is TGCAGCGTTGACGGGGTGAGGGCGGGGACCTCCTACAATGAGCAGTTCTTC. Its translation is CSVDGVRAGTSYNEQFF.

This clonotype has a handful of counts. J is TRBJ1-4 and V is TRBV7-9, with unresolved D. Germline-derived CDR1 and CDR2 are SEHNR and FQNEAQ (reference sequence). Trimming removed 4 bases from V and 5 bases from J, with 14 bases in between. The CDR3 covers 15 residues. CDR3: CASSSWTASNEKLFF. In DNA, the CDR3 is TGTGCCAGCAGCTCCTGGACGGCCTCAAATGAAAAACTGTTTTTT.